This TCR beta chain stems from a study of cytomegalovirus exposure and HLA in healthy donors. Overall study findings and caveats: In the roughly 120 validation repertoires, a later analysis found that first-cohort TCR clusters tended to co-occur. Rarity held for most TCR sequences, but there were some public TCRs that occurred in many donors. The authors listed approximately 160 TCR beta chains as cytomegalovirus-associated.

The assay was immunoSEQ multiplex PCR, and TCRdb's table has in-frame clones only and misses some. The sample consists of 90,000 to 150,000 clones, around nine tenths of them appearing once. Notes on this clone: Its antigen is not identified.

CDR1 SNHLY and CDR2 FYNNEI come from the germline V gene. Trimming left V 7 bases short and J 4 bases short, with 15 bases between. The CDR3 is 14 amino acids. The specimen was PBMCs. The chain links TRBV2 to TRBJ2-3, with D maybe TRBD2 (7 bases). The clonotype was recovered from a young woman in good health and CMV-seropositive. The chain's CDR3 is CASKGGGFADTQYF. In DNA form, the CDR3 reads TGTGCCAGCAAGGGGGGAGGGTTCGCAGATACGCAGTATTTT.